This TCR beta chain is from a study of blood T cell repertoires in COVID-19 (TCRdb year 2020). Study-level background: Collaborator samples came from the United States, Italy and Spain and covered acute and convalescent phases of COVID-19. The samples were drawn from two sources: the first 160 participants of the ongoing ImmuneRACE study, and 950 to 1,500 subjects contributed by 6 global collaborators. The dataset comprised deeply sampled blood TCRbeta repertoires from subjects exposed to, actively infected with, or recovered from COVID-19. The prospective study material was composed of cDNA or gDNA derived from T cells, B-cell-depleted T cells, or PBMCs. Where available, HLA class I and class II types were taken from metadata supplied by the sample provider and were not determined by assay-based typing. A freely available public database, intended as a resource for researchers studying the immune response to SARS-CoV-2, is where the repertoires were released. Nearly every sample came with metadata listing a de-identified subject ID, COVID-19 status, age in years and sex.

In the prospective study, participants were 18 to 89 years old, resided in 25 or so geographic areas of the United States, and were enrolled through a virtual design. In the prospective study, cohorts were assigned on the basis of participant-reported clinical history obtained from a screening survey and a study questionnaire. ImmuneRACE Cohort 3 recovered participants were defined by two consecutive negative NP/OP PCR tests, healthcare professional clearance, or symptom resolution. In the prospective study, whole blood, serum and a nasopharyngeal or oropharyngeal swab were collected from each participant by mobile phlebotomists. Prospective study participants could optionally give additional blood draws and questionnaires over an approximately two-month period. Before DNA extraction, prospective study blood samples were shipped either frozen or at room temperature. Regarding this clone: Its recognized antigen is unknown. Base qualities are not at hand, and no much larger clone is one base apart.

TCRbeta CDR3 regions were amplified from genomic DNA using the immunoSEQ Assay, a bias-controlled multiplex PCR. Turning to the authors' computational methods: Nucleated cell counts per sample were estimated from amplification of reference gene primers within the assay. To quantify the absolute abundance of each unique TCRbeta CDR3 rearrangement, sequence reads were collapsed and filtered. For each sample, productive Simpson clonality was calculated as the square root of Simpson's diversity index across productive rearrangements. TCRdb obtained this table from immuneACCESS and retained in-frame rearrangements with V and J assigned. These tables miss some clones; where compared with another copy, unresolved V genes account for less than half of the shortfall, and the remainder is unexplained. V, J and clone size are taken as reported in that table, and D and trimming were inferred from the DNA itself. A total of about 500,000 clones appear in this sample, around 90% of them only once. The leading ten clones occupy under 0.85% of the sample.

Broad study findings and their caveats: Clinical and demographic metadata were provided uncurated, with the amount varying by source and participant.

From cysteine to phenylalanine, the CDR3 is 13 amino acids long. Of the read, only the CDR3 DNA is kept; its 39 bases are in frame from base 1. Trimming takes 8 bases off V and 2 bases off J; junction bases not matched to a gene: 3. CDR1 and CDR2, per the germline V gene (reference sequence), are LNHDA and SQIVND. The specimen sequenced was PBMCs or T cells enriched from blood (not recorded which). This receptor was taken from a woman between 18 and 29 years old who had recovered from COVID-19. The chain links TRBV19 with TRBJ2-3, and TRBD2 aligns with 8 junction nucleotides. The CDR3 amino acid sequence is: CASLAGNTDTQYF. The nucleotide sequence is given as TGTGCCAGTTTAGCGGGGAACACAGATACGCAGTATTTT. With all but the CDR3 taken from the reference TRBV19 and TRBJ2-3 genes, the full variable domain is: DGGITQSPKYLFRKEGQNVTLSCEQNLNHDAMYWYRQDPGQGLRLIYYSQIVNDFQKGDIAEGYSVSREKKESFPLTVTSAQKNPTAFYLCASLAGNTDTQYFGPGTRLTVL.